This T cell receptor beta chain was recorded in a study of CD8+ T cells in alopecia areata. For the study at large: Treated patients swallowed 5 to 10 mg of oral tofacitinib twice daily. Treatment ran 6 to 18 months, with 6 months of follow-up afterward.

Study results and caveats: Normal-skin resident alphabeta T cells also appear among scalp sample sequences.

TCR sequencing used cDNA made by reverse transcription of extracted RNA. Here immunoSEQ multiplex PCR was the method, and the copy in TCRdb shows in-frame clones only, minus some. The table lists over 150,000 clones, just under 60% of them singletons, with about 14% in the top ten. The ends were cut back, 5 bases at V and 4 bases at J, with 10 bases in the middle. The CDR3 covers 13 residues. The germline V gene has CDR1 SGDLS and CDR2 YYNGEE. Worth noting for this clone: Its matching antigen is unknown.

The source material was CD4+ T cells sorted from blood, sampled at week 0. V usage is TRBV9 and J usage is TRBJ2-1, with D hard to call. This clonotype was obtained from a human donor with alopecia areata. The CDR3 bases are TGTGCCAGCAGTGTCAAGGTGTACAATGAGCAGTTCTTC. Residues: CASSVKVYNEQFF. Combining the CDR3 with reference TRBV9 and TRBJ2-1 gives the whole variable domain DSGVTQTPKHLITATGQRVTLRCSPRSGDLSVYWYQQSLDQGLQFLIQYYNGEERAKGNILERFSAQQFPDLHSELNLSSLELGDSALYFCASSVKVYNEQFFGPGTRLTVL.